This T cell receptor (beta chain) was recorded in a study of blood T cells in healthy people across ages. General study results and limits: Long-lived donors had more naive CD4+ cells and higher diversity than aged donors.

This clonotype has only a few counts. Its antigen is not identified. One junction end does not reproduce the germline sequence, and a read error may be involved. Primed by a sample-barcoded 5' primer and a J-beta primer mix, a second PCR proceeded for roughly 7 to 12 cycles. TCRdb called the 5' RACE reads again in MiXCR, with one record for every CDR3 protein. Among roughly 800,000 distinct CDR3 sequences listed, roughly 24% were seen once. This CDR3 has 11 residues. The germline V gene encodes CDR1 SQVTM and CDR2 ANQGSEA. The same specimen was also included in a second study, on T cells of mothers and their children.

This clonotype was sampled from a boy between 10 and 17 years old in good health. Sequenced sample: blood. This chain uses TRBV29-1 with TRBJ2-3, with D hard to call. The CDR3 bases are TGCAGCGTTGATGCCGTAGATATGCAGTATTTT. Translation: CSVDAVDMQYF.